The following is a T cell receptor (beta chain) sequence with its context. The antigen remains undetermined. The record originates from a study of a mutant IDH1 vaccine in newly diagnosed glioma. As for the study in general: Vaccine dosing followed radiotherapy by 4-6 weeks, or accompanied temozolomide cycles. Earlier therapy was either radiotherapy, temozolomide, or both, and most got both.

Time point: week 47, end of study. The content of each vaccine dose was 300 ug of mutant IDH1 20-mer peptide, and topical imiquimod accompanied it. Donor diagnoses consisted of new WHO grade 3 or 4 IDH1-mutant, ATRX-lost astrocytomas. TCRdb's copy holds only in-frame clones and misses some; the assay was immunoSEQ multiplex PCR. The table lists about 59,000 clones, about four fifths of them singletons. V shed 2 bases, J shed 2 bases, and the junction held 4 bases outside the gene matches. The CDR3 loop spans 16 amino acids. CDR1 and CDR2 (germline): WSHSY, SAAADI. The chain has TRBV10-2 and TRBJ2-4, with 9 bases fitting TRBD2. This sample comprised PBMCs, obtained from a glioma patient whose treatment included an IDH1 peptide vaccine. The origin of this receptor is a man aged 25-45 years with glioma. DNA of the CDR3: TGCGCCAGCAGTGAGGGCGGGGGGGTTACCAAAAACATTCAGTACTTC. Translated: CASSEGGGVTKNIQYF.